Given below is one TCR beta chain in context. 13 Jbeta primers and 60 Vbeta primers were used for the PCR. The protocol was immunoSEQ multiplex PCR, while the TCRdb copy is restricted to in-frame clones and leaves out a portion. The sample records approximately 160,000 clones, 65% to 70% being singletons. These data belong to a study of cytomegalovirus exposure and HLA in healthy donors. This sequence was found in a woman aged 18-29 years in good health and CMV-seropositive. The sequencing input was PBMCs.

CDR3 residues: CASSFLWSDGSGETDTQYF. CDR3 nucleotides: TGTGCCAGCAGTTTCCTCTGGTCGGATGGGTCGGGAGAAACAGATACGCAGTATTTT. The chain recombines TRBV27 with TRBJ2-3; weak D call: TRBD2 (6 bases). The CDR3 has 19 residues. Deletions cut 3 bases from V and 3 bases from J, with 25 bases between. Per germline, CDR1 MNHEY and CDR2 SMNVEV (reference sequence).